The 29 T cell receptor beta chains below come from one sample, sequenced in a study of shared clonotypes between healthy human individuals. Libraries were prepared by immunoSEQ multiplex PCR; TCRdb keeps only in-frame clonotypes and omits some of them. The data contain roughly 2.5 million clones, around 94% of them singletons. Sequencing used naive CD4+ T cells sorted from blood. This sample's subset: CD45RA+ positively selected. The receptors shown here come from a man younger than 30 in good health.

The chain links TRBV6-1 to TRBJ2-2, with 9 bases lining up with TRBD1. The CDR3 runs 14 residues. Trimming removed 10 bases from V and 8 bases from J; junction bases left unmatched: 11. The V gene's germline CDR1 is MNHNS and CDR2 SASEGT. CDR3 bases: TGTGCCACCCGGGACAGGGCGTTCTCTGGGGAGCTGTTTTTT. This sequence encodes CATRDRAFSGELFF.

The rearrangement uses TRBV2 and TRBJ2-1; TRBD2 agrees at 8 bases. The CDR3 sequence is 13 residues long. Germline CDR1 SNHLY, CDR2 FYNNEI. J gave up 9 bases and V 9 bases, and 10 bases lay outside the gene matches. CDR3 sequence (DNA): TGTGCCAGTACCCTCGGGGGGGTGGGTGAGCAGTTCTTC. Translation: CASTLGGVGEQFF. The variable domain in full, completed from reference TRBV2 and TRBJ2-1, reads EPEVTQTPSHQVTQMGQEVILRCVPISNHLYFYWYRQILGQKVEFLVSFYNNEISEKSEIFDDQFSVERPDGSNFTLKIRSTKLEDSAMYFCASTLGGVGEQFFGPGTRLTVL.

This chain uses TRBV4-3 with TRBJ1-2, with D unclear. Germline V CDR1 and CDR2: LGHNA, YSLEER. The CDR3 extends over 15 amino acids. The V end was cut by 1 base, the J end by 3 bases, with 12 bases between. CDR3 in amino acids: CASSQAGGRDYGYTF. The DNA for the CDR3 is TGCGCCAGCAGCCAAGCCGGAGGGCGGGACTATGGCTACACCTTC.

This chain connects TRBV5-1 to TRBJ1-6, with no clear D. The CDR3 has 15 residues. CDR1 SGHRS and CDR2 YFSETQ come from the germline V gene. Trimming took off 4 bases at V and 5 bases at J, with 13 bases between the two ends. The CDR3 loop is CASSVLQGDNSPLHF. The CDR3 DNA is TGCGCCAGCAGCGTTCTACAAGGCGATAATTCACCCCTCCACTTT.

CDR3 loop: CASSLRIMDTQYF. The CDR3 nucleotides read TGTGCCAGCAGTTTAAGGATCATGGATACGCAGTATTTT. The chain recombines TRBV28 with TRBJ2-3; D is unclear. Germline CDR1 is MDHEN and CDR2 is SYDVKM. The CDR3 spans 13 residues. Trimming shortened V by 2 bases and J by 6 bases, and 9 bases separated the two germline ends.

The CDR3 DNA is TGTGCCAGCAGTCGACCGGGACAGGGGTACGAGCAGTACTTC. Translated: CASSRPGQGYEQYF. The V gene is TRBV6-5, the J gene TRBJ2-7; TRBD1 aligns across 10 bases. V was pared by 5 bases and J by 4 bases, with 5 bases of the junction left unmatched. The length of the CDR3 is 14 residues. Germline V gene lookup returns CDR1 MNHEY and CDR2 SVGAGI.

The V gene is TRBV10-3, the J gene TRBJ1-1, with D hard to call. This CDR3 is 14 amino acids long. Trimming left V 3 bases short and J 2 bases short, with 10 bases between. The V gene's germline CDR1 is ENHRY and CDR2 SYGVKD. The CDR3 spells CAISDPSPNTEAFF. The DNA of the CDR3 is TGTGCCATCAGTGATCCTAGCCCCAACACTGAAGCTTTCTTT.

The V and J genes are TRBV10-2 and TRBJ2-6; D not resolved. Per germline, CDR1 WSHSY and CDR2 SAAADI. The CDR3 totals 15 residues. Trimming left V 3 bases short and J 0 bases short, with 6 bases between. This CDR3 reads CASSDPYSGANVLTF. CDR3 nucleotides: TGCGCCAGCAGTGACCCCTACTCTGGGGCCAACGTCCTGACTTTC.

The gene calls are TRBV19 and TRBJ1-2, with 9 bases fitting TRBD1. Germline V gene sequence: CDR1 LNHDA, CDR2 SQIVND (reference sequence). J lost 8 bases, V lost 7 bases, and 8 bases had no gene match. The CDR3 length is 13 residues. CDR3 protein: CASNPTGGIGYTF. DNA for the CDR3: TGTGCCAGTAACCCGACAGGGGGAATCGGCTACACCTTC.

In the case of this clone: Its ends do not fully match the called genes, so a read error is possible. The CDR3 nucleotides are TGTGCCAGCAGCGAAGGCAGGGCGCCTTTGCCCCAGCATTTT. Encoded protein: CASSEGRAPLPQHF. This chain links TRBV6-1 with TRBJ1-5, with D possibly TRBD1 on 5 matching bases. The CDR3 is 14 residues long. Per the germline V gene, CDR1 is MNHNS and CDR2 is SASEGT.

The chain employs TRBV23-1 and TRBJ2-1; possible D gene TRBD2, 6 bases. TRBV23-1 is identified as an open reading frame with a role that is uncertain. CDR3 length: 15 amino acids. Deletions cut 4 bases from V and 3 bases from J, with 13 bases between. The CDR3 region is CASSPRLDYYNEQFF. CDR3 DNA sequence: TGCGCCAGCAGTCCCCGACTAGATTACTACAATGAGCAGTTCTTC.

This chain uses TRBV30 with TRBJ1-6; 11 nucleotides match TRBD1. Germline V gives CDR1 GTSNPN, CDR2 SVGIG (reference sequence). V was pared by 4 bases and J by 10 bases, with 6 bases of the junction left unmatched. This CDR3 has 14 amino acids. The CDR3, as DNA: TGTGCCTGGACCGGGACAGGGGGAAACTCACCCCTCCACTTT. Protein sequence: CAWTGTGGNSPLHF.

Of note for this clone: The same CDR3 is also encoded by other DNA sequences in this sample. The V gene is TRBV5-4, the J gene TRBJ2-7; 8 positions agree with TRBD2. V lost 1 base to trimming and J lost 5 bases; unmatched junction nucleotides: 5. CDR1 is SGHNT and CDR2 is YYREEE in the germline V gene (reference sequence). This CDR3 comprises 14 residues. CDR3 loop: CASSLPGGGHEQYF. In DNA form, the CDR3 reads TGTGCCAGCAGCTTGCCGGGAGGGGGACACGAGCAGTACTTC.

The chain couples TRBV29-1 to TRBJ2-5; D is unclear. This CDR3 contains 11 residues. Germline values: CDR1 SQVTM, CDR2 ANQGSEA. Between the trimmed V and J ends, which lost 4 bases and 4 bases, there was a span of 7 bases. The CDR3 nucleotides read TGCAGCGTTGTATTTGGAGAGACCCAGTACTTC. Its translation: CSVVFGETQYF.

Concerning this clone: This CDR3 is also generated by other DNA sequences in the sample. The V and J genes are TRBV7-2 and TRBJ2-3; D is uncertain. The V end was cut by 1 base, the J end by 1 base, with 9 bases between. Germline V gives CDR1 SGHTA, CDR2 FQGNSA. The CDR3 spans 15 residues. This CDR3 is CASSLEAGGTDTQYF. The CDR3, as DNA: TGTGCCAGCAGCTTAGAGGCAGGCGGCACAGATACGCAGTATTTT.

The chain employs TRBV15 and TRBJ2-4; 10 bases agree with TRBD2. Germline CDR1 and CDR2: LNHNV and YYDKDF (reference sequence). V was pared by 3 bases and J by 6 bases, with 14 bases of the junction left unmatched. The CDR3 contains 18 residues. CDR3 sequence (DNA): TGTGCCACCAGCAGGGGAAGGGCTAGCGGGAGTGTTAGAAACATTCAGTACTTC. This sequence encodes CATSRGRASGSVRNIQYF.

This clone has a single count. The chain combines TRBV28 with TRBJ1-6, with D unresolved. The CDR3 is 13 residues long. From germline, CDR1 is MDHEN and CDR2 SYDVKM. The CDR3: CAIGGMTNSPLHF. For the CDR3, the DNA is TGTGCGATCGGCGGGATGACTAATTCACCCCTCCACTTT.

The chain has TRBV5-4 and TRBJ1-6; unclear D gene. Deletions cut 0 bases from V and 9 bases from J, with 13 bases between. This CDR3 is built from 15 residues. The V gene's germline CDR1 is SGHNT and CDR2 YYREEE (reference sequence). The CDR3 protein is CASSLGQVLGSPLHF. Here the CDR3 DNA reads TGTGCCAGCAGCTTGGGTCAGGTGTTAGGTTCACCCCTCCACTTT.

The chain combines TRBV7-3 with TRBJ1-2, with 9 bases fitting TRBD1. Germline CDR1 and CDR2: SGHTA and FQGTGA. The CDR3 is 14 residues long. V was clipped by 2 bases and J by 4 bases; unmatched bases: 2. The CDR3 DNA follows: TGTGCCAGCAGCTTAGACAGGGGGGCCTATGGCTACACCTTC. Its protein is CASSLDRGAYGYTF.

This rearrangement joins TRBV25-1 to TRBJ1-2; 7 positions match TRBD1. V shed 4 bases and J 1 base; nucleotides not matched to a gene: 3. Germline V gene sequence: CDR1 MGHDK, CDR2 SYGVNS. The CDR3 runs to 14 residues. This CDR3 reads CASSGTGFNYGYTF. The CDR3 DNA is TGTGCCAGCAGTGGGACAGGTTTTAACTATGGCTACACCTTC.

The chain has TRBV2 and TRBJ2-6; D unclear. The length of the CDR3 is 15 residues. The V end was cut by 2 bases, the J end by 1 base, with 6 bases between. CDR1 SNHLY and CDR2 FYNNEI come from the germline V gene. The CDR3 is CASSESGSGANVLTF. CDR3 in DNA: TGTGCCAGCAGTGAAAGTGGGTCTGGGGCCAACGTCCTGACTTTC.

This clone showed up just a few times. The gene calls are TRBV27 and TRBJ1-5; the match to TRBD1 covers 8 bases. Germline loops: CDR1 MNHEY, CDR2 SMNVEV (reference sequence). This CDR3 is built from 15 residues. Losses at the gene ends were 5 bases for V and 3 bases for J; bases not matched to a gene: 6. Here the CDR3 reads CASSPDRDINQPQHF. The CDR3 DNA is TGTGCCAGCAGTCCGGACAGGGATATCAATCAGCCCCAGCATTTT.

The V call is TRBV29-1, the J call TRBJ2-2; 9 bases line up with TRBD1. Germline V gene sequence: CDR1 SQVTM, CDR2 ANQGSEA. This CDR3 spans 14 amino acids. The V gene end was trimmed by 8 bases and the J gene end by 1 base; junction bases not matched to a gene: 5. CDR3 in DNA: TGCAGCACCGGACAGGGGATGAACACCGGGGAGCTGTTTTTT. Translated, it gives CSTGQGMNTGELFF.

A note on this clone: Other DNA sequences in the same sample also yield this CDR3. The genes are TRBV2 and TRBJ1-6; 12 bases fit TRBD1. V shed 5 bases and J 10 bases; nucleotides not matched to a gene: 6. Germline V lookup: CDR1 SNHLY, CDR2 FYNNEI. CDR3 length: 15 amino acids. CDR3 residues: CASSPGTGGGSPLHF. The CDR3, as DNA: TGTGCCAGCAGTCCCGGGACAGGGGGCGGCTCACCCCTCCACTTT.

As to this clone: Other DNA sequences in this sample translate to the same CDR3. CDR3 bases: TGCGCCAGCAGCCTGGGACTAGCGGGGGGCACAGATACGCAGTATTTT. Translating it yields CASSLGLAGGTDTQYF. This rearrangement joins TRBV4-1 to TRBJ2-3; 14 nucleotides line up with TRBD2. The V segment lost 4 bases and the J segment 1 base; nucleotides outside the gene matches: 1. Germline lookup yields CDR1 MGHRA and CDR2 YSYEKL. The CDR3 runs to 16 residues.

Comment on this clone: This sample also contains other DNA sequences that code for the same CDR3. The CDR3: CASSLGDTNQPQHF. The CDR3 DNA follows: TGTGCCAGCAGCTTAGGGGACACCAATCAGCCCCAGCATTTT. The J gene is TRBJ1-5, the V gene TRBV5-6, with a tentative D call TRBD1 (6 bases). V shed 2 bases and J shed 3 bases, with 9 bases lying between them. CDR3 length equals 14 residues. Germline V lookup: CDR1 SGHDT, CDR2 YYEEEE.

The chain is built from TRBV11-2 and TRBJ1-4; 10 bases line up with TRBD1. The CDR3 spans 14 residues. V was pared by 3 bases and J by 6 bases, with 1 base of the junction left unmatched. Germline V gene sequence: CDR1 SGHAT, CDR2 FQNNGV. CDR3 sequence (DNA): TGTGCCAGCAGCTTGACAGGGGGCGATGAAAAACTGTTTTTT. Translating gives CASSLTGGDEKLFF.

The chain recombines TRBV11-2 with TRBJ2-3; 7 bases line up with TRBD2. Germline CDR1 is SGHAT and CDR2 is FQNNGV. With V trimmed by 5 bases and J by 2 bases, 7 bases remained unmatched. This CDR3 spans 15 amino acids. The CDR3 DNA follows: TGTGCCAGCAGCGATCGCGGGAGAGACACAGATACGCAGTATTTT. Translated: CASSDRGRDTDTQYF.

This chain connects TRBV5-4 to TRBJ2-1; D uncertain. The CDR3 covers 14 residues. Trimming removed 3 bases from V and 4 bases from J, with 11 bases in between. Germline V gives CDR1 SGHNT, CDR2 YYREEE (reference sequence). The CDR3 bases are TGTGCCAGCAGCTCCCAGCTAATTTACAATGAGCAGTTCTTC. Translated, it gives CASSSQLIYNEQFF.